These 26 T cell receptor beta chains were sequenced from one sample in a study of vaccination and CD4 T cells after COVID-19. No antigens are known for them. Treatment defined: approximately 9-day PBMC culture with coronavirus spike peptide pools or control peptides (ViraFEST assay). Sequencing of cultured CD4+ T cell DNA used the Oncomine TCR Beta short-read assay. TCRdb reprocessed the PCR reads with MiXCR, giving one entry per CDR3 protein. The table shows 7,000 or so distinct CDR3 sequences, with roughly four fifths occurring only once. Material for sequencing was CD4+ T cells from blood, cultured in vitro. These TCRs come from a human donor who had recovered from COVID-19.

This rearrangement joins TRBV6-1 to TRBJ1-5; a weak D match, TRBD1 (5 bases). This CDR3 has 15 amino acids. Germline V lookup: CDR1 MNHNS, CDR2 SASEGT. With 5 bases removed from V and 0 bases from J, the gap between germline ends came to 11 bases. Here the CDR3 reads CASSQGGTSNQPQHF. The DNA for the CDR3 is TGTGCCAGCAGTCAGGGAGGGACTAGCAATCAGCCCCAGCATTTT.

V usage is TRBV7-2 and J usage is TRBJ2-3; 7 bases agree with TRBD2. The CDR3 is 14 residues long. Germline CDR1 SGHTA, CDR2 FQGNSA. Trimming cost V 3 bases and J 3 bases; bases outside gene matches: 3. CDR3 nucleotides: TGTGCCAGCAGCTTGGGAGGGTTGACAGATACGCAGTATTTT. This translates into CASSLGGLTDTQYF.

The rearrangement uses TRBV4-1 and TRBJ2-7; D perhaps matches TRBD1 (6 bases). The CDR3 covers 17 residues. CDR1 is MGHRA and CDR2 is YSYEKL in the germline V gene. Trimming shortened V by 4 bases and J by 0 bases, and 19 bases separated the two germline ends. CDR3 in amino acids: CASSPPVGRGGSYEQYF. The CDR3 bases are TGCGCCAGCAGCCCCCCTGTTGGGCGAGGGGGCTCCTACGAGCAGTACTTC.

This chain links TRBV20-1 with TRBJ2-4; the D gene is possibly TRBD1 (6 bases). Germline CDR1 is DFQATT and CDR2 is SNEGSKA (reference sequence). The CDR3 sequence is 13 residues long. The V and J ends lost 5 bases and 3 bases respectively, with 11 bases between them. The CDR3 reads CSAPGRGKNIQYF. In DNA form, the CDR3 reads TGCAGTGCTCCGGGCAGGGGCAAAAACATTCAGTACTTC.

This chain uses TRBV4-2 with TRBJ2-4, with D maybe TRBD1 (5 bases). The germline CDR1 and CDR2 sequences are LGHNA and YNFKEQ. CDR3 size: 14 residues. V was shortened by 0 bases and J by 6 bases, with 9 bases between the two germline ends. CDR3 in amino acids: CASSQDLGPNIQYF. CDR3 sequence (DNA): TGTGCCAGCAGCCAAGACCTGGGGCCAAACATTCAGTACTTC.

The chain combines TRBV7-2 with TRBJ1-5; D perhaps matches TRBD1 (5 bases). Germline lookup yields CDR1 SGHTA and CDR2 FQGNSA. Trimming shortened V by 2 bases and J by 6 bases, and 8 bases separated the two germline ends. This CDR3 spans 13 amino acids. CDR3 residues: CASSLMRGQPQHF. The CDR3 coding sequence is TGTGCCAGCAGCTTAATGAGGGGTCAGCCCCAGCATTTT.

This chain uses TRBV29-1 with TRBJ2-1; 9 bases agree with TRBD2. V was pared by 0 bases and J by 7 bases, with 16 bases of the junction left unmatched. There are 18 residues in the CDR3. Germline V gives CDR1 SQVTM, CDR2 ANQGSEA. The CDR3 DNA reads as TGCAGCGTTGAAGATCCGGCTAGCGGGATCGGCGCGAGGAATGAGCAGTTCTTC. The encoded protein is CSVEDPASGIGARNEQFF.

The rearrangement links TRBV24-1 to TRBJ2-7; D is ambiguous. Germline CDR1 KGHDR, CDR2 SFDVKD. Trimming took off 1 base at V and 3 bases at J, with 3 bases between the two ends. The CDR3 totals 12 residues. Here the CDR3 reads CATSDFGYEQYF. CDR3 bases: TGTGCCACCAGTGATTTCGGCTACGAGCAGTACTTC.

This rearrangement joins TRBV10-1 to TRBJ1-1; D not certain. Trimming took off 6 bases at V and 11 bases at J, with 10 bases between the two ends. Looked up from germline, CDR1 is WNHNN and CDR2 is SYGVQD (reference sequence). The CDR3 is 10 amino acids. CDR3 sequence reads: CASRTDGAFF. The CDR3 nucleotides read TGCGCCAGCAGGACGGATGGGGCTTTCTTT.

The chain joins TRBV7-8 to TRBJ2-5; 12 bases map to TRBD2. The V and J ends lost 1 base and 5 bases, in that order; junction bases with no gene match: 8. Germline V lookup: CDR1 SGHVS, CDR2 FQNEAQ. CDR3 length equals 17 residues. The chain's CDR3 is CASSLVLAGGFGETQYF. The CDR3, as DNA: TGTGCCAGCAGCTTAGTCCTAGCGGGAGGGTTTGGGGAGACCCAGTACTTC.

The gene calls are TRBV20-1 and TRBJ2-1, with 10 bases fitting TRBD2. Trimming took 3 bases from V and 9 from J; bases not matched to a gene: 8. The CDR3 runs to 14 residues. Germline V gene sequence: CDR1 DFQATT, CDR2 SNEGSKA (reference sequence). The CDR3 nucleotides are TGCAGTGCTAGTCCACTAGCGGGATTTGGTGAGCAGTTCTTC. Protein sequence: CSASPLAGFGEQFF.

The V and J genes are TRBV20-1 and TRBJ2-7; D gene ambiguous. This CDR3 has 11 amino acids. With 5 bases removed from V and 6 bases from J, the gap between germline ends came to 11 bases. Germline lookup yields CDR1 DFQATT and CDR2 SNEGSKA (reference sequence). Here the CDR3 reads CSAGNPREQYF. The DNA of the CDR3 is TGCAGTGCTGGGAATCCCCGCGAGCAGTACTTC.

This clonotype was detected once. DNA of the CDR3: TGTGCCAGTAGTTTAACCGGGACAGCGAACACTGAAGCTTTCTTT. Amino acids: CASSLTGTANTEAFF. The V call is TRBV19, the J call TRBJ1-1, with 7 positions matching TRBD1. The CDR3 is 15 residues long. Germline V gene sequence: CDR1 LNHDA, CDR2 SQIVND (reference sequence). The ends lost 5 bases at V and 1 base at J; junction bases unmatched: 7.

This clonotype is termed large (0.1 to 1%). The V and J genes are TRBV24-1 and TRBJ2-3, with D possibly being TRBD1 or TRBD2 (5 bases each). The V end lost 3 bases, the J end lost 2 bases, and 11 bases lay between the germline ends. The CDR3 loop spans 15 amino acids. CDR1 KGHDR and CDR2 SFDVKD come from the germline V gene. CDR3 loop: CATSDPLGPTDTQYF. DNA of the CDR3: TGTGCCACCAGTGATCCGCTGGGACCCACAGATACGCAGTATTTT.

In this sample, this clonotype turned up a few times. J is TRBJ1-6 and V is TRBV27; D is unclear. The CDR3 sequence is 14 residues long. Trimming took off 6 bases at V and 10 bases at J, with 16 bases between the two ends. Germline V lookup: CDR1 MNHEY, CDR2 SMNVEV (reference sequence). The CDR3 here is CASSPPRRPSPLHF. The CDR3 nucleotides read TGTGCCAGCAGCCCACCTCGGAGGCCGTCACCCCTCCACTTT.

The chain carries TRBV28 and TRBJ1-1, with TRBD1 matching over 10 bases. This CDR3 contains 15 residues. CDR1 and CDR2 from the germline V gene are MDHEN and SYDVKM. The trim removed 5 bases at V and 5 bases at J, leaving 8 bases unmatched. CDR3 nucleotides: TGTGCCAGCAGTCTTTTGACAGGGGGCCGGACTGAAGCTTTCTTT. It encodes CASSLLTGGRTEAFF.

This clonotype was found a few times. V is TRBV6-2 or TRBV6-3 and J is TRBJ2-5; a weak D match, TRBD1 (6 bases). Trimming stripped 7 bases from V and 9 bases from J, with 21 bases between. The CDR3 has 14 residues. The V gene's germline CDR1 is MNHEY and CDR2 SVGEGT. The DNA of the CDR3 is TGTGCCAGCACTCTTACCCTTAACAGGGTTTCCCAGTACTTC. Protein: CASTLTLNRVSQYF.

A few counts support this clonotype. J is TRBJ2-7 and V is TRBV20-1, with 10 positions matching TRBD1. Germline CDR1 and CDR2: DFQATT and SNEGSKA (reference sequence). The CDR3 totals 15 residues. V dropped 3 bases and J dropped 2; count of bases not matched to a gene: 7. The CDR3 protein is CSARVGQGGAYEQYF. DNA for the CDR3: TGCAGTGCTAGGGTAGGACAGGGGGGGGCCTACGAGCAGTACTTC.

By sample share, this clonotype is hyperexpanded. This rearrangement joins TRBV6-1 to TRBJ1-5; 7 bases fit TRBD1. With 6 bases clipped from V and 2 bases from J, the junction kept 4 bases outside the gene matches. This CDR3 has 14 residues. Germline V gene sequence: CDR1 MNHNS, CDR2 SASEGT. This chain's CDR3 is CASRPRGGNQPQHF. The CDR3 DNA reads as TGTGCCAGCAGACCCAGGGGGGGCAATCAGCCCCAGCATTTT.

This sequence joins TRBV20-1 and TRBJ1-1; D not certain. CDR1 DFQATT and CDR2 SNEGSKA come from the germline V gene (reference sequence). V was cut by 4 bases and J by 3 bases, with 18 bases left in between. The CDR3 runs to 15 residues. This CDR3 reads CSANSREQFDTEAFF. The CDR3 bases are TGCAGTGCTAATTCTAGGGAACAATTTGACACTGAAGCTTTCTTT.

The gene calls are TRBV6-1 and TRBJ2-7; D may match TRBD1 or TRBD2 (7 bases each). V lost 7 bases and J lost 3, with 22 bases in between. The CDR3 consists of 16 residues. CDR1 is MNHNS, CDR2 SASEGT, per germline. Here the CDR3 DNA reads TGTGCCAGCACCCTCGAAGGGGGCGGCGGGGGCTACGAGCAGTACTTC. This translates into CASTLEGGGGGYEQYF.

The genes are TRBV20-1 and TRBJ1-3; tentatively, D is TRBD1 (5 bases). Germline V lookup: CDR1 DFQATT, CDR2 SNEGSKA (reference sequence). Trimming stripped 6 bases from V and 8 bases from J, with 11 bases between. The length of the CDR3 is 11 residues. The CDR3 reads CSAQWGDTIYF. CDR3 in DNA: TGCAGTGCCCAATGGGGGGACACCATATATTTT.

This clonotype has a single count. The rearrangement joins TRBV20-1 to TRBJ1-2; 10 positions agree with TRBD1. The CDR3 consists of 15 residues. Trimming cost V 0 bases and J 5 bases; bases outside gene matches: 6. The germline V gene has CDR1 DFQATT and CDR2 SNEGSKA (reference sequence). CDR3 sequence: CSAREGTGAGYGYTF. The CDR3 nucleotides are TGCAGTGCTAGAGAAGGGACAGGGGCGGGATATGGCTACACCTTC.

This chain uses TRBV6-5 with TRBJ1-6; no reliable D call. Germline assignment: CDR1 MNHEY and CDR2 SVGAGI. The V end was cut by 2 bases, the J end by 9 bases, with 11 bases between. CDR3 size: 14 residues. CDR3 sequence reads: CASSYGGGSSPLHF. As DNA, the CDR3 is TGTGCCAGCAGTTACGGAGGAGGGAGTTCACCCCTCCACTTT.

V is TRBV20-1 and J is TRBJ1-2; 8 bases agree with TRBD1. The junction had 5 bases not matched to a gene; V was cut back by 4 bases and J by 7 bases. Germline V CDR1 and CDR2: DFQATT, SNEGSKA (reference sequence). CDR3 length: 12 amino acids. In nucleotides, the CDR3 is TGCAGTGCTATACAGGGGGGGTCTGGCTACACCTTC. Protein sequence: CSAIQGGSGYTF.

The chain joins TRBV28 to TRBJ1-2, with D possibly TRBD1 on 5 matching bases. The CDR3 covers 13 residues. CDR1 and CDR2 (germline): MDHEN, SYDVKM. V lost 3 bases and J lost 3, with 8 bases in between. CDR3 protein: CASSFLGDYGYTF. CDR3 nucleotides: TGTGCCAGCAGTTTTCTGGGGGACTATGGCTACACCTTC.